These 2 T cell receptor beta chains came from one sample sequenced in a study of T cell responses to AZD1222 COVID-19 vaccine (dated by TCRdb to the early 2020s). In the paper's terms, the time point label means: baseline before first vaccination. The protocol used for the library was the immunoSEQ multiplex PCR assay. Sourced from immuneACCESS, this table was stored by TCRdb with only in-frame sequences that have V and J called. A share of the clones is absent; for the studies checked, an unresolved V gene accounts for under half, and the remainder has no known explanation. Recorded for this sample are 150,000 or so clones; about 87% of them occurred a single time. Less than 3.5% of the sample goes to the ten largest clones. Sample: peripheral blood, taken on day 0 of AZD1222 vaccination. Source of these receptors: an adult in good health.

The CDR3 protein is CASRSPTGRGSPLHF. For the CDR3, the DNA is TGTGCCAGCAGAAGCCCCACCGGTCGGGGGTCACCCCTCCACTTT. The J gene is TRBJ1-6, the V gene TRBV28, with D perhaps TRBD1 (5 bases). Germline-derived CDR1 and CDR2 are MDHEN and SYDVKM. Trimming shortened V by 6 bases and J by 10 bases, and 19 bases separated the two germline ends. The CDR3 is 15 amino acids.

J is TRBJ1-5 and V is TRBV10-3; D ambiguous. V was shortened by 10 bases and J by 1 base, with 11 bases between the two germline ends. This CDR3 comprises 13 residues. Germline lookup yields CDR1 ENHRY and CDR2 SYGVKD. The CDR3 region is CANRAASNQPQHF. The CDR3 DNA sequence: TGTGCCAATCGCGCGGCGAGCAATCAGCCCCAGCATTTT.